The clone carrying this T cell receptor (beta chain) was seen once. The antigen remains undetermined. This entry belongs to a study of cytomegalovirus exposure and HLA in healthy donors. Study-wide findings and caveats: The study put 160 or so TCR beta chains on its list as cytomegalovirus-associated. Through in vitro validation, a few CMV-associated chains were shown to be specific for CMV antigens.

Per the germline V gene, CDR1 is MNHEY and CDR2 is SVGAGI. CDR3 length: 15 residues. Germline trimming cut 1 base from V and 5 bases from J; bases unmatched to any gene: 4. The assay was immunoSEQ multiplex PCR, and TCRdb's table has in-frame clones only and misses some. The sample carries fewer than 120,000 clones, over 85% recorded once. The validation cohort, a group of 100 to 150 subjects, included the donors and was separate from the roughly 720-subject first cohort. Sequenced material: PBMCs. The rearrangement links TRBV6-5 to TRBJ1-1, with TRBD1 matching 10 bases. This sequence was found in a woman under 30 in good health and CMV-seronegative. The CDR3 DNA reads TGTGCCAGCAGTTACTGGGACAGGGGAAGTACTGAAGCTTTCTTT. It is translated as CASSYWDRGSTEAFF.